This T cell receptor beta chain was sequenced during a study of OX40 agonist ivuxolimab in advanced cancers. Germline V gene data show CDR1 as SGHRS and CDR2 as YFSETQ. This CDR3 is 14 amino acids long. Trimming removed 2 bases from V and 6 bases from J; junction bases left unmatched: 7. The assay was immunoSEQ multiplex PCR, and TCRdb's table has in-frame clones only and misses some. The table records 25,000 to 35,000 clones, roughly nine tenths of them present only once. The TCR comes from an adult with an advanced solid tumor such as melanoma, head and neck, liver or kidney cancer. J is TRBJ2-7 and V is TRBV5-1; TRBD1 matches at 8 bases. The sample consisted of CD4+ or CD8+ T cells sorted from blood, taken in a trial of the OX40 agonist ivuxolimab. CDR3 bases: TGCGCCAGCAGCTTCGACAGGGGAACCCTCGAGCAGTACTTC. Residues: CASSFDRGTLEQYF.